A single sample gave rise to the 21 T cell receptor beta chains below, sequenced in a study of T cells in Graves' hyperthyroidism and ophthalmopathy. Using RNA transcripts as the source, TCR beta CDR3 regions were amplified. HTBI primers drove first-round RT-PCR of the TCR CDR3. From the multiplex PCR reads, TCRdb called clonotypes with MiXCR, one entry per CDR3 protein. The table has about 590,000 distinct CDR3 sequences, around 16% seen once. Sequencing used blood. The receptors come from a woman aged 30 to 39 with Graves' hyperthyroidism.

This clonotype was observed a few times. The rearrangement links TRBV10-3 to TRBJ2-2; no clear D gene. V was shortened by 0 bases and J by 4 bases, with 6 bases between the two germline ends. CDR3 length: 14 residues. Germline V CDR1 and CDR2: ENHRY, SYGVKD. The CDR3 DNA reads as TGTGCCATCAGTGAGTCTACGGGCACCGGGGAGCTGTTTTTT. Its protein product is CAISESTGTGELFF.

As to this clonotype: This may be a read error, as it is one base from a much larger clone. The rearrangement joins TRBV28 to TRBJ2-7; TRBD2 might be the D (6 bases). There are 15 residues in the CDR3. Germline V gene lookup returns CDR1 MDHEN and CDR2 SYDVKM. The CDR3 loop reads CASSLPGAGSCEQYF. CDR3 sequence (DNA): TGTGCCAGCAGTCTTCCCGGGGCGGGGTCCTGCGAGCAGTACTTC.

This clonotype was observed at least ten times. The chain recombines TRBV29-1 with TRBJ2-1; 16 bases align to TRBD2. Trimming took 7 bases from V and 8 from J; bases not matched to a gene: 14. The CDR3 extends over 17 amino acids. Germline-derived CDR1 and CDR2 are SQVTM and ANQGSEA. The CDR3 DNA reads as TGCAGCGCTGCGCCGGGACTAGCGGGAGGGCCTCCACATGAGCAGTTCTTC. As protein: CSAAPGLAGGPPHEQFF.

This clonotype was seen a handful of times. This chain connects TRBV7-3 to TRBJ2-1; no clear D gene. The CDR3 runs 12 residues. Germline CDR1 SGHTA, CDR2 FQGTGA. Trimming removed 6 bases at V and 6 bases at J, with 9 bases between. The CDR3 DNA is TGTGCCAGCAGGTTACTGGGCAATGAGCAGTTCTTC. Its translation: CASRLLGNEQFF.

This clonotype was counted ten times or more. The rearrangement links TRBV18 to TRBJ1-4; the match to TRBD1 covers 7 bases. Germline CDR1 reads KGHSH; CDR2 reads LQKENI. The CDR3 has 14 amino acids. The J segment lost 6 bases and the V segment lost 4 bases, leaving 5 bases of the junction unmatched. The CDR3 nucleotides are TGTGCCAGCTCACGGAACAGGGGACATGAAAAACTGTTTTTT. It codes for CASSRNRGHEKLFF.

A word on this clonotype: This may stem from a read error, because a much larger clone lies one nucleotide away. This sequence joins TRBV30 and TRBJ2-1; D possibly matches TRBD1 or TRBD2 (5 bases each). The last part of the DNA fits TRBJ2-7 better; the J call may be wrong. CDR1 GTSNPN and CDR2 SVGIG come from the germline V gene (reference sequence). This CDR3 is 15 amino acids long. The CDR3 DNA follows: TGTGCCTGGAGTGTAAATTTTGGGGGTATAAATGAGCAGTACTTC. Protein sequence: CAWSVNFGGINEQYF.

This clonotype was observed many times. The V call is TRBV7-4, the J call TRBJ1-1; D is ambiguous. Trimming took off 5 bases at V and 1 base at J, with 14 bases between the two ends. Germline loops: CDR1 SGHVT, CDR2 SQSDAQ. The CDR3 consists of 15 residues. The CDR3 DNA reads TGTGCCAGCAGCCCCTGTCTTCGGGGGAACACTGAAGCTTTCTTT. It yields the protein CASSPCLRGNTEAFF. Supplemented by reference TRBV7-4 and TRBJ1-1, the full variable domain reads GAGVSQSPRYKVAKRGRDVALRCDSISGHVTLYWYRQTLGQGSEVLTYSQSDAQRDKSGRPSGRFSAERPERSVSTLKIQRTEQGDSAVYLCASSPCLRGNTEAFFGQGTRLTVV.

This clonotype was seen ten or more times. V usage is TRBV7-2 and J usage is TRBJ1-5, with TRBD1 as a possible D gene (5 bases). Germline lookup yields CDR1 SGHTA and CDR2 FQGNSA. This CDR3 is built from 13 residues. V was clipped by 8 bases and J by 3 bases, with 11 bases between them. The CDR3 region is CASGQGSNQPQHF. The CDR3 DNA sequence: TGTGCCAGCGGCCAGGGCTCCAATCAGCCCCAGCATTTT.

With respect to this clonotype: A read error may explain this, as a much larger clone is one base away. The V and J genes are TRBV11-2 and TRBJ2-7, with 11 bases aligning to TRBD2. The CDR3 loop spans 16 amino acids. Germline CDR1 is SGHAT and CDR2 is FQNNGV. This CDR3 is CASTLVRTSGFYEQYF. The CDR3 coding sequence is TGTGCCAGCACCTTAGTGCGGACTAGCGGGTTCTACGAGCAGTACTTC.

This clonotype was found a few times. The rearrangement uses TRBV11-2 and TRBJ2-6; the D is unclear. The germline V gene has CDR1 SGHAT and CDR2 FQNNGV. The V and J ends lost 5 bases and 0 bases respectively, with 14 bases between them. The CDR3 loop spans 17 amino acids. The CDR3 nucleotides are TGTGCCAGCAGCATAGGTTCGGCCTTCTCTGGGGCCAACGTCCTGACTTTC. It codes for CASSIGSAFSGANVLTF.

This clonotype has at least ten counts. This chain connects TRBV11-2 to TRBJ2-3; TRBD2 aligns across 11 bases. This CDR3 contains 17 residues. CDR1 is SGHAT, CDR2 FQNNGV, per germline. The V and J ends lost 4 bases and 5 bases, in that order; junction bases with no gene match: 11. The DNA for the CDR3 is TGTGCCAGCAGCTCCGCTATACTAGCGGGAGTAGTAGATACGCAGTATTTT. This translates into CASSSAILAGVVDTQYF. Drawing the rest from reference TRBV11-2 and TRBJ2-3, the complete variable domain is EAGVAQSPRYKIIEKRQSVAFWCNPISGHATLYWYQQILGQGPKLLIQFQNNGVVDDSQLPKDRFSAERLKGVDSTLKIQPAKLEDSAVYLCASSSAILAGVVDTQYFGPGTRLTVL.

This rearrangement joins TRBV4-1 to TRBJ1-3; no clear D. Per germline, CDR1 MGHRA and CDR2 YSYEKL. The V end lost 0 bases, the J end lost 1 base, and 10 bases lay between the germline ends. CDR3 length equals 16 residues. The CDR3 DNA reads TGCGCCAGCAGCCAAGAGAACTCAAGGTCTGGAAACACCATATATTTT. This encodes CASSQENSRSGNTIYF.

The chain recombines TRBV3-1 with TRBJ1-3, with 7 nucleotides matching TRBD1. The CDR3 is 14 residues long. CDR1 LGHDT and CDR2 YNNKEL come from the germline V gene (reference sequence). V shed 4 bases and J 3 bases; nucleotides not matched to a gene: 3. Written as DNA, the CDR3 is TGTGCCAGCAGCCGGGGACAGCATGGAAACACCATATATTTT. Amino acids: CASSRGQHGNTIYF. Drawing the rest from reference TRBV3-1 and TRBJ1-3, the complete variable domain is DTAVSQTPKYLVTQMGNDKSIKCEQNLGHDTMYWYKQDSKKFLKIMFSYNNKELIINETVPNRFSPKSPDKAHLNLHINSLELGDSAVYFCASSRGQHGNTIYFGEGSWLTVV.

The chain employs TRBV30 and TRBJ2-1, with D possibly matching TRBD2 (6 bases). Germline CDR1 is GTSNPN and CDR2 is SVGIG (reference sequence). This CDR3 contains 15 residues. The ends were cut back, 2 bases at V and 2 bases at J, with 13 bases in the middle. CDR3: CAWSYGAGPYNEQFF. As DNA, the CDR3 is TGTGCCTGGAGTTATGGTGCGGGACCCTACAATGAGCAGTTCTTC.

This clonotype was seen repeatedly, ten times or more. The J gene is TRBJ2-3, the V gene TRBV6-1; the D is unclear. Germline CDR1 reads MNHNS; CDR2 reads SASEGT. The V end lost 8 bases, the J end lost 4 bases, and 13 bases lay between the germline ends. The CDR3 spans 13 residues. The CDR3 bases are TGTGCCAGCGCCAGAACAGACGCAGATACGCAGTATTTT. It specifies CASARTDADTQYF.

This clonotype was observed a handful of times. This rearrangement joins TRBV7-8 to TRBJ1-1; D is uncertain. V lost 5 bases to trimming and J lost 8 bases, with 12 bases between them. The germline V gene encodes CDR1 SGHVS and CDR2 FQNEAQ. The CDR3 length is 12 residues. CDR3 in amino acids: CASSPLKLEAFF. The CDR3 nucleotides read TGTGCCAGCAGCCCCCTAAAGCTGGAAGCTTTCTTT.

This clonotype has a handful of counts. The rearrangement uses TRBV7-3 and TRBJ1-2; TRBD1 matches 7 bases. Germline CDR1 is SGHTA and CDR2 is FQGTGA. This CDR3 region has 15 residues. V shed 0 bases, J shed 6 bases, and the junction held 7 bases outside the gene matches. CDR3 residues: CASSLTGDSSDGYTF. Here the CDR3 DNA reads TGTGCCAGCAGCTTAACAGGGGACAGCTCGGATGGCTACACCTTC. The full variable domain, with the rest looked up from reference TRBV7-3 and TRBJ1-2, is GAGVSQTPSNKVTEKGKYVELRCDPISGHTALYWYRQSLGQGPEFLIYFQGTGAADDSGLPNDRFFAVRPEGSVSTLKIQRTERGDSAVYLCASSLTGDSSDGYTFGSGTRLTVV.

This chain uses TRBV4-2 with TRBJ2-5, with a possible D match to TRBD2 (5 bases). CDR3 length: 14 residues. The V end was cut by 3 bases, the J end by 3 bases, with 11 bases between. CDR1 LGHNA and CDR2 YNFKEQ come from the germline V gene. The DNA of the CDR3 is TGTGCCAGCAGCCATCTCAGCGGCGAAGAGACCCAGTACTTC. This sequence encodes CASSHLSGEETQYF.

This clonotype appeared many times. The gene calls are TRBV15 and TRBJ2-1, with 8 positions matching TRBD2. The trim removed 0 bases at V and 9 bases at J, leaving 10 bases unmatched. The CDR3 is made up of 16 amino acids. Germline V lookup: CDR1 LNHNV, CDR2 YYDKDF (reference sequence). The CDR3 is CATSRDVGTSVREQFF. DNA of the CDR3: TGTGCCACCAGCAGAGATGTTGGGACTAGTGTACGTGAGCAGTTCTTC. Full variable domain (outside the CDR3, taken from reference TRBV15 and TRBJ2-1): DAMVIQNPRYQVTQFGKPVTLSCSQTLNHNVMYWYQQKSSQAPKLLFHYYDKDFNNEADTPDNFQSRRPNTSFCFLDIRSPGLGDTAMYLCATSRDVGTSVREQFFGPGTRLTVL.

In its sample, this clonotype was seen a few times. This sequence joins TRBV7-2 and TRBJ2-1; no definite D call. The CDR3 is made up of 12 amino acids. The V end lost 4 bases, the J end lost 10 bases, and 11 bases lay between the germline ends. Germline CDR1 is SGHTA and CDR2 is FQGNSA. This CDR3 is CASSSSRSEQFF. The CDR3 DNA follows: TGTGCCAGCAGCTCGAGCAGGTCAGAGCAGTTCTTC. Full variable domain (remainder filled in from reference TRBV7-2 and TRBJ2-1): GAGVSQSPSNKVTEKGKDVELRCDPISGHTALYWYRQSLGQGLEFLIYFQGNSAPDKSGLPSDRFSAERTGGSVSTLTIQRTQQEDSAVYLCASSSSRSEQFFGPGTRLTVL.

This clonotype was detected ten times or more. The rearrangement joins TRBV28 to TRBJ2-1; 8 nucleotides align to TRBD2. J was trimmed by 9 bases and V by 6 bases; bases with no gene match: 4. Germline CDR1 reads MDHEN; CDR2 reads SYDVKM. This CDR3 contains 12 residues. CDR3 nucleotides: TGTGCCAGCAGAATAGCGGGACTTGAGCAGTTCTTC. Its protein is CASRIAGLEQFF.